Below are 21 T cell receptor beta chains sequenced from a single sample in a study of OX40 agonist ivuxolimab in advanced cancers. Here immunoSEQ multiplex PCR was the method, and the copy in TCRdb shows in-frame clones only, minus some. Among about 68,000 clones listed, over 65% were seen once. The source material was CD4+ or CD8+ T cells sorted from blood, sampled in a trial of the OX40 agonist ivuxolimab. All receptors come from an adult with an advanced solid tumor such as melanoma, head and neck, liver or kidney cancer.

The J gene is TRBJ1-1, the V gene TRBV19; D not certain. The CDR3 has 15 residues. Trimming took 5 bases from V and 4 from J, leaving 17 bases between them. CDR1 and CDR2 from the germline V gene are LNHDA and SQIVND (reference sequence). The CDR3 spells CASSYWRGEGTEAFF. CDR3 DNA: TGTGCCAGTAGTTATTGGAGAGGCGAGGGCACTGAAGCTTTCTTT.

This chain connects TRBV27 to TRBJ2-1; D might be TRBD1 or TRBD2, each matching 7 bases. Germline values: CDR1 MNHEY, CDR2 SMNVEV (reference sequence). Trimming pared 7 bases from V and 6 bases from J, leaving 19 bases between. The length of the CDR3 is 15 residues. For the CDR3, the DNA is TGTGCCAGCACTTTTTTGGGGAGGGGGCTCAATGAGCAGTTCTTC. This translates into CASTFLGRGLNEQFF.

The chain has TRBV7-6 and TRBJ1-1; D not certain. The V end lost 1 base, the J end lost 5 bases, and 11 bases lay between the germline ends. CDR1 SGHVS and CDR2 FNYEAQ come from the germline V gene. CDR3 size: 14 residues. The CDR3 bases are TGTGCCAGCAGCTTAGTAGATCGAGGGACTGAAGCTTTCTTT. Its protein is CASSLVDRGTEAFF.

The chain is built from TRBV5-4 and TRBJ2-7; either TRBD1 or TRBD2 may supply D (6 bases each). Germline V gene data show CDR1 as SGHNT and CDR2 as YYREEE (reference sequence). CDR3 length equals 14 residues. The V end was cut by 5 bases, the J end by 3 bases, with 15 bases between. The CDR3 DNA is TGTGCCAGCAGAGCTGCTGGGGGGCGCTACGAGCAGTACTTC. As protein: CASRAAGGRYEQYF.

In nucleotides, the CDR3 is TGTGCCATCAGTGAGTTTCCGGGGAGGGTGGGTAATTCACCCCTCCACTTT. Protein product: CAISEFPGRVGNSPLHF. V and J are TRBV10-3 and TRBJ1-6; D gene uncertain. The V and J ends lost 1 base and 6 bases respectively, with 16 bases between them. Per germline, CDR1 ENHRY and CDR2 SYGVKD. This CDR3 comprises 17 residues.

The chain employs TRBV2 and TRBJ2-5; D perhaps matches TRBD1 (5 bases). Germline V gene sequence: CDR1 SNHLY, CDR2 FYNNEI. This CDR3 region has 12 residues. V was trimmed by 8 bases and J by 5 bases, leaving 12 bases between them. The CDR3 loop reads CASGRVGETQYF. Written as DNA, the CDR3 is TGTGCCAGCGGCAGGGTGGGGGAGACCCAGTACTTC.

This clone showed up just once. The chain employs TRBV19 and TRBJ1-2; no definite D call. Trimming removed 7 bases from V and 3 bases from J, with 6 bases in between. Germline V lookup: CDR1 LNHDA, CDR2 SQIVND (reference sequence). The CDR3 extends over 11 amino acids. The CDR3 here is CASIGYYGYTF. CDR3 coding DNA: TGTGCCAGTATTGGGTACTATGGCTACACCTTC.

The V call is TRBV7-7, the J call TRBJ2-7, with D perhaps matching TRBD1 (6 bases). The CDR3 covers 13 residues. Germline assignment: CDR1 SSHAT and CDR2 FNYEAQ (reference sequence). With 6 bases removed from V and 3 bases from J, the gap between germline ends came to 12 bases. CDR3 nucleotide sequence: TGTGCCAGCAGTAGGGGGACCCTCTACGAGCAGTACTTC. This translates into CASSRGTLYEQYF.

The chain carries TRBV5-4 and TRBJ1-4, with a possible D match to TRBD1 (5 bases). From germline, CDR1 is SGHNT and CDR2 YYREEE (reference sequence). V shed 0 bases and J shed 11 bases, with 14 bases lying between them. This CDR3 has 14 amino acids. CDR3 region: CASSLGEGRGKLFF. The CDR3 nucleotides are TGTGCCAGCAGCTTGGGCGAGGGACGAGGTAAACTGTTTTTT. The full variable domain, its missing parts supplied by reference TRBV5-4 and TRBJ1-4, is ETGVTQSPTHLIKTRGQQVTLRCSSQSGHNTVSWYQQALGQGPQFIFQYYREEENGRGNFPPRFSGLQFPNYSSELNVNALELDDSALYLCASSLGEGRGKLFFGSGTQLSVL.

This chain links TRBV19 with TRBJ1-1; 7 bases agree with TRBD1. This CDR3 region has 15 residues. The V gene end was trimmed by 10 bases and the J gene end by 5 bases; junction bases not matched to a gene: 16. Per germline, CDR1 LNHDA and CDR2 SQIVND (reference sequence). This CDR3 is CAISRGRGIRTEAFF. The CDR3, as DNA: TGTGCCATTTCGAGGGGGCGCGGAATAAGAACTGAAGCTTTCTTT.

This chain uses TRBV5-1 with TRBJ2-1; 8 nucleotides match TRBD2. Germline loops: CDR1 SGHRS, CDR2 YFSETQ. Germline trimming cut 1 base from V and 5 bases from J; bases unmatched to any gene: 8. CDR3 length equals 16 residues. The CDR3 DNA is TGCGCCAGCAGCTTGTCAGCGGGGGCCGGGAACAATGAGCAGTTCTTC. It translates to CASSLSAGAGNNEQFF.

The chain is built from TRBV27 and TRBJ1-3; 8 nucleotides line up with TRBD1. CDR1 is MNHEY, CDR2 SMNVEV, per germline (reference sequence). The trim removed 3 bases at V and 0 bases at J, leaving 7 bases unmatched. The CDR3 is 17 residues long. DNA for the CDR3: TGTGCCAGCAGTTTGTCATACAGGGGGATCTCTGGAAACACCATATATTTT. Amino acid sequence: CASSLSYRGISGNTIYF.

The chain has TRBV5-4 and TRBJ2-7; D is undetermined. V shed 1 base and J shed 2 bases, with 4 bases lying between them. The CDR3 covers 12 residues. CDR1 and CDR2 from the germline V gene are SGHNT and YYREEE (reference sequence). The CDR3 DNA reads TGTGCCAGCAGCTTGTTCGCCTACGAGCAGTACTTC. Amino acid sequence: CASSLFAYEQYF.

DNA of the CDR3: TGTGCCAGCAGTCGTATAGGGGGACCCAATCAGCCCCAGCATTTT. This gives the protein CASSRIGGPNQPQHF. The chain is built from TRBV9 and TRBJ1-5; tentative D call: TRBD1 (6 bases). CDR1 is SGDLS, CDR2 YYNGEE, per germline. With 5 bases removed from V and 3 bases from J, the gap between germline ends came to 15 bases. The CDR3 sequence is 15 residues long.

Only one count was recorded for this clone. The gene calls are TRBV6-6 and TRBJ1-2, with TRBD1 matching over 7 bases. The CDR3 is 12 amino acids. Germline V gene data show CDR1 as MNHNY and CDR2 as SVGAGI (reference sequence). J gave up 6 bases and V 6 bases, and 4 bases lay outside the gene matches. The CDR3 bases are TGTGCCAGCAGGACAGGGTATAATGGCTACACCTTC. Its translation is CASRTGYNGYTF.

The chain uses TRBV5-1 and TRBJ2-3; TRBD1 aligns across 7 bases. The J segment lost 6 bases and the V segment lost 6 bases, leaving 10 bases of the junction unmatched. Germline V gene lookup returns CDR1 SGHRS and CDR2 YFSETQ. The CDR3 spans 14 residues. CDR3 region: CASTPDRLRDTQYF. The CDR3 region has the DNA TGCGCCAGCACCCCGGACAGGTTACGTGATACGCAGTATTTT.

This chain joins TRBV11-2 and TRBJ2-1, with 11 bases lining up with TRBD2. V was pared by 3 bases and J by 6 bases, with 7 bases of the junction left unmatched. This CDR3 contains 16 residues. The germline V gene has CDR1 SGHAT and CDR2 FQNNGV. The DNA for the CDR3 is TGTGCCAGCAGCTTCACTAGCGGGGGAGGTGGCAATGAGCAGTTCTTC. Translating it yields CASSFTSGGGGNEQFF.

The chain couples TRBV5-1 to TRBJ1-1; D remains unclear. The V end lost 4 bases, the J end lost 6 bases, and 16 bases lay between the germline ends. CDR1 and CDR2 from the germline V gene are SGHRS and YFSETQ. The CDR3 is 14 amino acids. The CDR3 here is CASSPRVGTAEAFF. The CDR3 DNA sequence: TGCGCCAGCAGCCCGAGGGTGGGAACGGCTGAAGCTTTCTTT.

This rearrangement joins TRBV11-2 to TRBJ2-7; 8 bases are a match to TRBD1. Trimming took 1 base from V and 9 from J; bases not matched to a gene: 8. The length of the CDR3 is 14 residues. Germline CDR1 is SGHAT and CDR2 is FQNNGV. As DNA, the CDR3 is TGTGCCAGCAGCTTAGCGGGGCAGGGGGCGGTGCAGTACTTC. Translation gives CASSLAGQGAVQYF.

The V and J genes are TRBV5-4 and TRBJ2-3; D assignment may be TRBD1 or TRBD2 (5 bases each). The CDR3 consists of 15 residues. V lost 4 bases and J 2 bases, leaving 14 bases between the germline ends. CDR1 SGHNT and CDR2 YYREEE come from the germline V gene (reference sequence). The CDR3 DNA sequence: TGTGCCAGCAGCCCGCCGGGACGAAACACAGATACGCAGTATTTT. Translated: CASSPPGRNTDTQYF.

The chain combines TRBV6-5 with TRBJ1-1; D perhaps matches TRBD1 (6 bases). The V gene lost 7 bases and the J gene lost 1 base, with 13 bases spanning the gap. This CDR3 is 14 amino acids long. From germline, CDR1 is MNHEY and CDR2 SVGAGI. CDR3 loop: CASNLRGRNTEAFF. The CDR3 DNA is TGTGCCAGCAACCTCAGGGGTAGGAACACTGAAGCTTTCTTT.